Below, 20 T cell receptor beta chains from the same sample are listed, as sequenced in a study of T cell repertoires in ileal Crohn's disease. Method: immunoSEQ multiplex PCR; TCRdb's copy keeps in-frame clones and lacks some. The sample records around 14,000 clones, 78% being singletons. The sample taken for sequencing was ileal tissue. The origin of the receptors is an adult with Crohn's disease.

V usage is TRBV19 and J usage is TRBJ1-4, with D possibly being TRBD1 (5 bases). The germline V gene has CDR1 LNHDA and CDR2 SQIVND (reference sequence). V lost 6 bases and J lost 8, with 13 bases in between. This CDR3 region has 13 residues. The CDR3 nucleotides read TGTGCCAGTAGGGGCAGGGCAAAGGAAAAACTGTTTTTT. Amino acid sequence: CASRGRAKEKLFF.

The table lists this clone with a few counts. The chain uses TRBV5-1 and TRBJ2-7; no definite D call. Trimming pared 2 bases from V and 5 bases from J, leaving 5 bases between. The CDR3 is 11 amino acids. Germline lookup yields CDR1 SGHRS and CDR2 YFSETQ. CDR3 nucleotides: TGCGCCAGCAGCTTCCGGGACGAGCAGTACTTC. Translating it yields CASSFRDEQYF.

V is TRBV28 and J is TRBJ1-5, with a possible D match to TRBD1 (6 bases). V was cut by 4 bases and J by 3 bases, with 22 bases left in between. Germline V gene sequence: CDR1 MDHEN, CDR2 SYDVKM. The CDR3 is 18 residues long. The CDR3 bases are TGTGCCAGCAGTTCAACCCCTAACAGGGTAGGGTACAATCAGCCCCAGCATTTT. It is translated as CASSSTPNRVGYNQPQHF.

The chain is built from TRBV6-5 and TRBJ2-7, with 7 bases aligning to TRBD1. The J segment lost 7 bases and the V segment lost 6 bases, leaving 9 bases of the junction unmatched. Germline CDR1 and CDR2: MNHEY and SVGAGI. The length of the CDR3 is 13 residues. DNA for the CDR3: TGTGCCAGCAGAAAAGACAGGGCCCGGGAGCAGTACTTC. Protein sequence: CASRKDRAREQYF.

The count of this clone is one. V usage is TRBV7-9 and J usage is TRBJ2-3; no clear D. This CDR3 is built from 14 residues. Trimming pared 1 base from V and 4 bases from J, leaving 9 bases between. Germline CDR1 reads SEHNR; CDR2 reads FQNEAQ (reference sequence). The CDR3 DNA sequence: TGTGCCAGCAGCTTAGGCACGGTCGCAGATACGCAGTATTTT. Translation: CASSLGTVADTQYF.

The chain joins TRBV7-9 to TRBJ2-5, with TRBD2 as a possible D gene (5 bases). The CDR3 is made up of 14 amino acids. CDR1 and CDR2 from the germline V gene are SEHNR and FQNEAQ (reference sequence). The V end lost 5 bases, the J end lost 5 bases, and 15 bases lay between the germline ends. The CDR3 loop reads CASSPLGLSETQYF. For the CDR3, the DNA is TGTGCCAGCAGCCCGCTAGGACTCTCCGAGACCCAGTACTTC.

This clone came up a few times. This chain joins TRBV29-1 and TRBJ2-3; 9 nucleotides match TRBD2. This CDR3 is 15 amino acids long. The V gene end was trimmed by 4 bases and the J gene end by 0 bases; junction bases not matched to a gene: 5. Germline V gene data show CDR1 as SQVTM and CDR2 as ANQGSEA. CDR3: CSVVASGTSTDTQYF. The CDR3 DNA sequence: TGCAGCGTTGTGGCTAGCGGGACTAGCACAGATACGCAGTATTTT.

This chain uses TRBV6-1 with TRBJ1-2; 9 nucleotides agree with TRBD1. V was clipped by 2 bases and J by 8 bases; unmatched bases: 9. This CDR3 comprises 15 residues. The germline V gene encodes CDR1 MNHNS and CDR2 SASEGT. CDR3 loop: CASSELRTGAGGYTF. DNA for the CDR3: TGTGCCAGCAGTGAACTACGGACAGGGGCGGGGGGCTACACCTTC.

The CDR3 sequence is CAWSVQGARNQPQHF. DNA of the CDR3: TGTGCCTGGAGTGTACAGGGGGCTCGCAATCAGCCCCAGCATTTT. V is TRBV30 and J is TRBJ1-5; 9 nucleotides match TRBD1. This CDR3 region has 15 residues. CDR1 and CDR2 from the germline V gene are GTSNPN and SVGIG (reference sequence). The junction had 2 bases not matched to a gene; V was cut back by 0 bases and J by 2 bases.

The chain uses TRBV23-1 and TRBJ2-7; D perhaps matches TRBD2 (5 bases). TRBV23-1 is classed as an ORF, of uncertain function. The CDR3 loop spans 13 amino acids. V lost 7 bases, J lost 2 bases, and 12 bases lay in between. The CDR3 is CASNERAPYEQYF. The CDR3 DNA reads as TGCGCCAGCAACGAGAGGGCCCCCTACGAGCAGTACTTC.

Here the CDR3 DNA reads TGTGCCACCAGCAGAGGGGCGGAGGCTCAGCCCCAGCATTTT. It is translated as CATSRGAEAQPQHF. The rearrangement uses TRBV15 and TRBJ1-5, with D hard to call. The CDR3 spans 14 residues. Germline assignment: CDR1 LNHNV and CDR2 YYDKDF (reference sequence). The ends were cut back, 1 base at V and 6 bases at J, with 10 bases in the middle.

This clone was found a few times. This chain joins TRBV4-1 and TRBJ1-2; 7 bases agree with TRBD1. Germline V CDR1 and CDR2: MGHRA, YSYEKL. J was trimmed by 4 bases and V by 3 bases; bases with no gene match: 5. The CDR3 has 14 amino acids. The DNA for the CDR3 is TGCGCCAGCAGCCAGAGCCGGGACAGCTATGGCTACACCTTC. Translated: CASSQSRDSYGYTF.

V usage is TRBV7-2 and J usage is TRBJ2-7; TRBD1 agrees at 8 bases. The CDR3 is 12 amino acids. Trimming cost V 5 bases and J 7 bases; bases outside gene matches: 4. In germline, CDR1 is SGHTA, CDR2 FQGNSA. CDR3 in amino acids: CASSATGVEQYF. CDR3 nucleotides: TGTGCCAGCAGCGCGACAGGGGTTGAGCAGTACTTC.

This clone was seen just once. This rearrangement joins TRBV9 to TRBJ1-4; 8 positions match TRBD1. V shed 5 bases, J shed 4 bases, and the junction held 10 bases outside the gene matches. The germline CDR1 and CDR2 sequences are SGDLS and YYNGEE. This CDR3 region has 16 residues. DNA for the CDR3: TGTGCCAGCAGTCCTAGTCGGACAGGGTTTAATGAAAAACTGTTTTTT. Its translation is CASSPSRTGFNEKLFF.

The V call is TRBV6-1, the J call TRBJ2-7; 9 bases agree with TRBD1. With V trimmed by 4 bases and J by 5 bases, 9 bases remained unmatched. The CDR3 is made up of 15 amino acids. CDR1 is MNHNS and CDR2 is SASEGT in the germline V gene. In DNA, the CDR3 is TGTGCCAGCAGTGTCCCGGGACAGGGCTACGACGAGCAGTACTTC. Residues: CASSVPGQGYDEQYF.

This rearrangement joins TRBV19 to TRBJ1-3, with D possibly being TRBD1 (6 bases). CDR3 length: 14 residues. The V end lost 9 bases, the J end lost 4 bases, and 16 bases lay between the germline ends. Germline loops: CDR1 LNHDA, CDR2 SQIVND (reference sequence). The CDR3 coding sequence is TGTGCCAGCGAGGGATACAGGGCCGGAAACACCATATATTTT. It translates to CASEGYRAGNTIYF.

The rearrangement links TRBV5-1 to TRBJ1-4, with D tentatively TRBD1 (6 bases). V was clipped by 4 bases and J by 4 bases, with 11 bases between them. Germline V lookup: CDR1 SGHRS, CDR2 YFSETQ. The CDR3 consists of 14 residues. The CDR3 loop is CASSPGHLNEKLFF. The CDR3, as DNA: TGCGCCAGCAGCCCGGGACATCTTAATGAAAAACTGTTTTTT.

The CDR3 DNA follows: TGTGCCAGTAATGGGGGGAAAGGGTATAATTCACCCCTCCACTTT. Protein product: CASNGGKGYNSPLHF. This chain uses TRBV28 with TRBJ1-6, with TRBD1 as a possible D gene (5 bases). Trimming shortened V by 9 bases and J by 4 bases, and 16 bases separated the two germline ends. CDR3 length: 15 residues. CDR1 is MDHEN and CDR2 is SYDVKM in the germline V gene.

The rearrangement links TRBV4-3 to TRBJ2-1, with TRBD2 matching 15 bases. The V gene end was trimmed by 0 bases and the J gene end by 10 bases; junction bases not matched to a gene: 1. The germline V gene has CDR1 LGHNA and CDR2 YSLEER. The CDR3 spans 15 residues. The CDR3 DNA sequence: TGCGCCAGCAGCCAAGACGGGACTAGCGGGGGGGAGCAGTTCTTC. Amino acids: CASSQDGTSGGEQFF.

This clone has only one observation. V and J are TRBV4-1 and TRBJ2-3, with 7 bases aligning to TRBD2. The ends lost 1 base at V and 4 bases at J; junction bases unmatched: 8. The germline gives CDR1 MGHRA, CDR2 YSYEKL. The CDR3 sequence is 16 residues long. The CDR3 DNA reads TGCGCCAGCAGCCAAGTTGCCCGCGGGGGTGCAGATACGCAGTATTTT. This sequence encodes CASSQVARGGADTQYF.